This section outlines one T cell receptor (beta chain) sequence together with its context. Its target is not known. The data were obtained in a study of cytotoxic CD8 clonotypes in ibrutinib-treated CLL. Study findings and constraints: Baseline values of clonality outstripped age-matched healthy donors and followed circulating CD8+ T-cell counts.

Clones were read by immunoSEQ multiplex PCR, and TCRdb kept only the in-frame ones, dropping some. The sample shows around 9,600 clones, around 63% of them seen only once. Trimming left V 0 bases short and J 0 bases short, with 6 bases between. The length of the CDR3 is 14 residues. Germline V gene lookup returns CDR1 SGHTS and CDR2 YDEGEE. The sequence was obtained from a human donor with chronic lymphocytic leukemia. The material was PBMCs, obtained before ibrutinib treatment. The genes are TRBV5-8 and TRBJ1-2; D is unclear. This CDR3 is CASSLVEPNYGYTF. CDR3 sequence (DNA): TGTGCCAGCAGCTTGGTGGAACCTAACTATGGCTACACCTTC.